The clone carrying this T cell receptor (beta chain) has a count of ten or more. What it binds is not known. This record comes from a study of T cells in Graves' hyperthyroidism and ophthalmopathy. Whole-study results and caveats: Blood also carried most thyroid clonotypes expanded above 0.001. Ophthalmopathy was distinguished from stable hyperthyroidism by 13 V-J signatures.

Amplified TCR beta CDR3 regions derived from RNA transcripts. First-round RT-PCR with HTBI primers amplified the TCR CDR3 region. TCRdb reanalysed the multiplex PCR reads using MiXCR and keeps one entry per CDR3 protein. The data contain almost 600,000 distinct CDR3 sequences, around 46% of them singletons. CDR1 and CDR2 from the germline V gene are SGHNT and YENEEA. Trimming took off 1 base at V and 5 bases at J, with 14 bases between the two ends. The length of the CDR3 is 15 residues. Exclusion of a patient resulted from uncontrolled infection, other autoimmune disease, pregnancy or lactation. On the basis of clinical symptoms, serum thyroxine and TRAb, thyroid ultrasound and orbital computed tomography, diagnoses were made.

The receptor was isolated from a young woman with Graves' hyperthyroidism. This rearrangement joins TRBV11-3 to TRBJ2-5; maybe TRBD2 (6 bases). The sequencing input was peripheral blood or thyroid tissue (not recorded which). Written as DNA, the CDR3 is TGTGCCAGCAGCTTAGTGATGGCAGGGAGGGAGACCCAGTACTTC. It translates to CASSLVMAGRETQYF.